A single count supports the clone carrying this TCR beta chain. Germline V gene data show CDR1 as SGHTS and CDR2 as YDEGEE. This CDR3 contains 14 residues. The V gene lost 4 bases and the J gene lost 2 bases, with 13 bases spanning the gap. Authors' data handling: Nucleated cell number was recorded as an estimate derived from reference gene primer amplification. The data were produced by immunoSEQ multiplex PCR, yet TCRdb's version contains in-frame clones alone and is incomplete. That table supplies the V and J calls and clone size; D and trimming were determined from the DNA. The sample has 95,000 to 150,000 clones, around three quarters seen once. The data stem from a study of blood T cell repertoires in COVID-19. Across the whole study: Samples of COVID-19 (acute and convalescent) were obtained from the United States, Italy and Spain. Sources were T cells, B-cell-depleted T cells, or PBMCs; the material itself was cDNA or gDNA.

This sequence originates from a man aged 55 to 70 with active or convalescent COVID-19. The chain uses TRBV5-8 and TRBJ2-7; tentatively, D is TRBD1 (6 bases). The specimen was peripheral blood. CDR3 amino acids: CASSVTQGPYEQYF. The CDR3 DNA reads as TGTGCCAGCAGCGTAACACAGGGCCCCTACGAGCAGTACTTC.